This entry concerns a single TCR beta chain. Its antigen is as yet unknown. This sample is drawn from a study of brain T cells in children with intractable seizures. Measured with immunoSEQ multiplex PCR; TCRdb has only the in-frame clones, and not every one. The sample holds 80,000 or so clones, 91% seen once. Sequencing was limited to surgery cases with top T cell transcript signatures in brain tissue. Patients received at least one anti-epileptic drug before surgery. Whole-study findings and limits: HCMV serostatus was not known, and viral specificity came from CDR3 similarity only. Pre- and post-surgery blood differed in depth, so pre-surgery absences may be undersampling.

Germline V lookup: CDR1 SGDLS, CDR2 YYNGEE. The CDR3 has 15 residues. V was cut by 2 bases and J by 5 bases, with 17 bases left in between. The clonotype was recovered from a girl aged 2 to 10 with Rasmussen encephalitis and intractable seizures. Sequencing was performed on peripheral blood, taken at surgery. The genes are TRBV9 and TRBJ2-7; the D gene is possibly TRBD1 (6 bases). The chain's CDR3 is CASSVRDNPRDEQYF. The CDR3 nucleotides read TGTGCCAGCAGCGTCCGGGACAATCCTCGTGACGAGCAGTACTTC.